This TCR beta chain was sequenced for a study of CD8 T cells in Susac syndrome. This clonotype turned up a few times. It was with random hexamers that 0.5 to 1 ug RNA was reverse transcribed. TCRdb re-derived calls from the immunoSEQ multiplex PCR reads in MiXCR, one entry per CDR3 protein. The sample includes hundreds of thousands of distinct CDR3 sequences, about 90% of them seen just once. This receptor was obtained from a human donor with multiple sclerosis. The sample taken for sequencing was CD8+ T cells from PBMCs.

CDR3 protein: CAWNPGTGFTEAFF. The DNA for the CDR3 is TGTGCCTGGAATCCAGGGACAGGTTTCACTGAAGCTTTCTTT. The gene calls are TRBV30 and TRBJ1-1; the match to TRBD1 covers 8 bases. V was pared by 4 bases and J by 4 bases, with 8 bases of the junction left unmatched. CDR3 length: 14 residues. Germline CDR1 GTSNPN, CDR2 SVGIG (reference sequence).